Here is one TCR beta chain with its context. Its antigen remains unidentified. cDNA was made in eight separate reactions per sample. After re-calling the 5' RACE reads, TCRdb lists one entry per CDR3 protein, DNA absent. The sample totals roughly 300,000 distinct CDR3 sequences. These data are taken from a study of monozygotic twins with inflammatory bowel disease. CDR1 and CDR2 from the germline V gene are DFQATT and SNEGSKA (reference sequence). The CDR3 is made up of 16 amino acids. Study findings and constraints: A reduction in TCRbeta diversity (inverse Simpson) was seen in IBD patients relative to healthy co-twins.

Every donor provided one blood sample measuring less than 3 ml. This receptor was taken from a human donor with ulcerative colitis or Crohn's disease, or a healthy co-twin of an affected twin (not recorded which). The sample consisted of blood. The chain carries TRBV20-1 and TRBJ2-1; the D gene TCRdb calls, TRBD1, cannot be checked with no DNA. This CDR3 reads CSARVQGGTSYNEQFF.